A selection of T cell receptor beta chains follows, all from one sample in a study of T cell responses to AZD1222 COVID-19 vaccine. TCRdb's table, derived via immunoSEQ multiplex PCR, lists solely in-frame clones and lacks some. Of 75,000 to 95,000 clones in the sample, nearly 90% were seen once. The sample consisted of peripheral blood, taken on day 0 of MenACWY control vaccination. Receptors originate from an adult in good health. Both conserved end residues are part of each CDR3. D genes are given only for firm matches. A clone size is listed for some rows: how often the clone was seen (once, few, many), or a class if it is expanded.

TRBJ1-1	.	TRBV6-5	.	CASISLLQGNTEAFF	TGTGCCAGCATTTCACTCTTACAGGGTAACACTGAAGCTTTCTTT
TRBJ1-1	.	TRBV3-1/TRBV3-2	.	CASSLTQEFEAFF	TGTGCCAGCAGCCTCACCCAGGAGTTCGAAGCTTTCTTT
TRBJ1-3	.	TRBV9	.	CASSPGGQYRSGNTIYF	TGTGCCAGCAGCCCCGGGGGCCAGTACCGCTCTGGAAACACCATATATTTT
TRBJ1-1	.	TRBV27	.	CASSKWDMSHLAFF	TGTGCCAGCAGTAAATGGGACATGTCTCACTTAGCTTTCTTT
TRBJ2-5	TRBD1	TRBV19	.	CASSPTGTAQETQYF	TGTGCCAGTAGTCCGACCGGGACAGCCCAAGAGACCCAGTACTTC
TRBJ2-1	.	TRBV28	.	CASSSWDEQFF	TGTGCCAGCAGTTCTTGGGATGAGCAGTTCTTC
TRBJ1-1	.	TRBV5-4	.	CASSFTNTEAFF	TGTGCCAGCAGCTTCACCAACACTGAAGCTTTCTTT
TRBJ1-4	TRBD1	TRBV13	.	CASSLGGQVNNEKLFF	TGTGCCAGCAGCTTAGGGGGACAGGTCAATAATGAAAAACTGTTTTTT
TRBJ1-4	.	TRBV7-9	once	CASSQRSGRNEKLFF	TGTGCCAGCAGCCAGAGGTCAGGACGTAATGAAAAACTGTTTTTT
TRBJ2-5	.	TRBV19	.	CASSIDPGMKTQYF	TGTGCCAGTAGTATAGACCCAGGGATGAAGACCCAGTACTTC
TRBJ2-1	TRBD2	TRBV6-5	.	CASSPTSGETWEQFF	TGTGCCAGCAGTCCGACTAGCGGGGAGACCTGGGAGCAGTTCTTC
TRBJ2-2	TRBD2	TRBV7-9	once	CATNPQDPGGTGELFF	TGTGCCACCAACCCCCAGGACCCGGGAGGCACCGGGGAGCTGTTTTTT
TRBJ2-5	.	TRBV28	.	CASSWGRWGEETQYF	TGTGCCAGCAGCTGGGGGCGTTGGGGGGAAGAGACCCAGTACTTC
TRBJ1-6	.	TRBV9	.	CASSVGGGRDNSPLHF	TGTGCCAGCAGCGTAGGGGGAGGCCGGGACAATTCACCCCTCCACTTT
TRBJ1-2	.	TRBV12-3/TRBV12-4	few	CASRLQGSGYTF	TGTGCCAGCAGATTACAGGGATCCGGCTACACCTTC
TRBJ2-7	.	TRBV6-5	.	CASNPGQRLYEQYF	TGTGCCAGTAACCCGGGGCAACGCCTCTACGAGCAGTACTTC
TRBJ2-7	TRBD2	TRBV7-9	.	CASSPGAGGRGIVSYEQYF	TGTGCCAGCAGCCCCGGTGCGGGGGGCAGGGGAATTGTCTCCTACGAGCAGTACTTC
TRBJ1-2	.	TRBV12-3/TRBV12-4	once	CASTPTGFPGYTF	TGTGCCAGCACCCCTACAGGGTTTCCTGGCTACACCTTC